The 22 T cell receptor beta chains below were found in one sample sequenced in a study of blood T cell repertoires in COVID-19. Sequencing was performed with immunoSEQ multiplex PCR; in TCRdb, only in-frame clones are kept and a portion is missing. The table shows hundreds of thousands of clones, with 85% to 90% occurring only once. Sequencing was carried out using PBMCs or T cells enriched from blood (not recorded which). These receptors were collected from a man in his forties or fifties who had recovered from COVID-19.

This chain connects TRBV3-1 (or the pseudogene TRBV3-2) to TRBJ2-7; 8 bases are a match to TRBD2. This CDR3 spans 16 amino acids. Germline loops: CDR1 LGHDT, CDR2 YNNKEL (reference sequence). Unmatched junction bases numbered 10, after V lost 4 bases and J lost 2 bases. Here the CDR3 reads CASSPQTGLGTYEQYF. CDR3 in DNA: TGTGCCAGCAGCCCTCAGACGGGACTAGGGACCTACGAGCAGTACTTC.

The chain employs TRBV11-2 and TRBJ1-5; D perhaps matches TRBD1 (6 bases). V lost 5 bases, J lost 3 bases, and 17 bases lay in between. Germline CDR1 SGHAT, CDR2 FQNNGV. The CDR3 extends over 16 amino acids. In DNA, the CDR3 is TGTGCCAGCAGCGCGCAAGCGGGGGCCAACAATCAGCCCCAGCATTTT. It translates to CASSAQAGANNQPQHF.

The chain uses TRBV7-9 and TRBJ1-1; perhaps TRBD1 as D (5 bases). Germline CDR1 and CDR2: SEHNR and FQNEAQ (reference sequence). The V end lost 8 bases, the J end lost 1 base, and 20 bases lay between the germline ends. The CDR3 sequence is 16 residues long. The CDR3 DNA sequence: TGTGCCAGCGGGCCCCCTGTTGGAGGGGCGAACACTGAAGCTTTCTTT. It encodes CASGPPVGGANTEAFF.

This clone was recorded only once. The rearrangement links TRBV12-3 or TRBV12-4 to TRBJ2-5, with D maybe TRBD1 (6 bases). V lost 6 bases and J 1 base, leaving 9 bases between the germline ends. CDR3 length equals 13 residues. The CDR3 DNA reads TGTGCCAGCAGGGGGACATTCCAAGAGACCCAGTACTTC. It yields the protein CASRGTFQETQYF.

This clone was found a few times. The gene calls are TRBV6-2 or TRBV6-3 and TRBJ2-7; D is ambiguous. CDR1 and CDR2 from the germline V gene are MNHEY and SVGEGT. The CDR3 runs 14 residues. With 6 bases removed from V and 6 bases from J, the gap between germline ends came to 18 bases. CDR3 protein: CASSPAPGPREQYF. Written as DNA, the CDR3 is TGTGCCAGCAGCCCGGCTCCGGGTCCCCGCGAGCAGTACTTC.

The chain combines TRBV27 with TRBJ2-7, with D possibly TRBD2 on 6 matching bases. Germline CDR1 is MNHEY and CDR2 is SMNVEV (reference sequence). Trimming left V 6 bases short and J 4 bases short, with 19 bases between. The length of the CDR3 is 15 residues. The CDR3 DNA reads as TGTGCCAGCAGGGGAGGCGGGTTGGGGGTATACGAGCAGTACTTC. Its protein product is CASRGGGLGVYEQYF.

The chain couples TRBV11-3 to TRBJ2-3; D might be TRBD1 (6 bases). V gave up 5 bases and J gave up 5 bases, with 17 bases separating them. Per the germline V gene, CDR1 is SGHNT and CDR2 is YENEEA. The CDR3 length is 15 residues. This chain's CDR3 is CASSDGQQRGDTQYF. The DNA of the CDR3 is TGTGCCAGCAGCGACGGACAGCAACGTGGAGATACGCAGTATTTT.

The J gene is TRBJ2-1, the V gene TRBV30, with D possibly being TRBD1 (5 bases). Germline lookup yields CDR1 GTSNPN and CDR2 SVGIG (reference sequence). V lost 2 bases to trimming and J lost 9 bases, with 11 bases between them. The CDR3 length is 12 residues. CDR3 protein: CAWSSQGIEQFF. Written as DNA, the CDR3 is TGTGCCTGGAGTAGTCAGGGCATTGAGCAGTTCTTC.

The chain recombines TRBV7-6 with TRBJ2-7, with a weak D call TRBD1 (6 bases). V dropped 5 bases and J dropped 2 bases, with 13 bases sitting between them. Germline V gene lookup returns CDR1 SGHVS and CDR2 FNYEAQ. This CDR3 contains 14 residues. CDR3: CASSRDAGAYEQYF. The CDR3 DNA reads as TGTGCCAGCAGCAGAGACGCAGGGGCCTACGAGCAGTACTTC.

This clone was recorded only once. This sequence joins TRBV27 and TRBJ2-4, with TRBD2 identical over 15 bases. Germline V gives CDR1 MNHEY, CDR2 SMNVEV (reference sequence). The CDR3 length is 14 residues. J lost 9 bases, V lost 6 bases, and 3 bases had no gene match. As DNA, the CDR3 is TGTGCCAGCAGCTCGGGACTAGCGGGGGGCATTCAGTACTTC. Its translation is CASSSGLAGGIQYF.

The chain is built from TRBV10-3 and TRBJ2-1; D remains unclear. The germline CDR1 and CDR2 sequences are ENHRY and SYGVKD. Trimming took 7 bases from V and 7 from J, leaving 14 bases between them. The CDR3 has 13 amino acids. The CDR3 spells CAITDTRENEQFF. In DNA, the CDR3 is TGTGCCATCACCGACACCCGAGAGAATGAGCAGTTCTTC.

The gene calls are TRBV7-2 and TRBJ2-2; 9 bases match TRBD2. J gave up 6 bases and V 4 bases, and 6 bases lay outside the gene matches. The CDR3 is 15 amino acids. In germline, CDR1 is SGHTA, CDR2 FQGNSA. The CDR3 DNA follows: TGTGCCAGCAGCTCAACAAGCGGGGGGTCCGGGGAGCTGTTTTTT. Amino acids: CASSSTSGGSGELFF.

The chain couples TRBV19 to TRBJ1-1; 8 bases line up with TRBD1. The CDR3 length is 13 residues. CDR1 and CDR2 from the germline V gene are LNHDA and SQIVND (reference sequence). V lost 4 bases to trimming and J lost 4 bases; unmatched junction nucleotides: 2. CDR3 amino acids: CASSRTGLTEAFF. The CDR3 DNA is TGTGCCAGTAGTAGGACAGGGCTCACTGAAGCTTTCTTT.

This sequence joins TRBV23-1 and TRBJ2-7; D might be TRBD1 (6 bases). TRBV23-1 is placed among ORFs of uncertain function. The CDR3 is 17 amino acids. Trimming took off 3 bases at V and 2 bases at J, with 20 bases between the two ends. The CDR3 region has the DNA TGCGCCAGCAGTCAGCCAAACAGGGAAAGGACGCCCTACGAGCAGTACTTC. It specifies CASSQPNRERTPYEQYF.

This clone was recorded only once. The rearrangement uses TRBV2 and TRBJ2-7; no clear D gene. This CDR3 spans 12 amino acids. Trimming took off 7 bases at V and 2 bases at J, with 9 bases between the two ends. Germline CDR1 is SNHLY and CDR2 is FYNNEI. For the CDR3, the DNA is TGTGCCAGCAATTCAGATACCTACGAGCAGTACTTC. As protein: CASNSDTYEQYF.

The chain has TRBV13 and TRBJ1-1; TRBD1 matches 9 bases. Trimming cost V 2 bases and J 4 bases; bases outside gene matches: 20. The CDR3 is 20 residues long. Germline V lookup: CDR1 PRHDT, CDR2 FYEKMQ (reference sequence). The CDR3 DNA reads as TGTGCCAGCAGCTTAATACCTAGTCCGGGACAGGGAAAATATGGCACTGAAGCTTTCTTT. Its translation: CASSLIPSPGQGKYGTEAFF.

This clone was seen once. The chain combines TRBV3-1 (or the pseudogene TRBV3-2) with TRBJ2-3, with 9 bases identical to TRBD1. Looked up from germline, CDR1 is LGHDT and CDR2 is YNNKEL (reference sequence). This CDR3 has 17 residues. V dropped 4 bases and J dropped 6; count of bases not matched to a gene: 14. CDR3: CASSPLPRDRAGDTQYF. CDR3 coding DNA: TGTGCCAGCAGCCCATTGCCACGGGACAGGGCGGGGGATACGCAGTATTTT.

The chain couples TRBV5-1 to TRBJ2-1; 8 nucleotides align to TRBD2. Losses at the gene ends were 6 bases for V and 6 bases for J; bases not matched to a gene: 14. The CDR3 has 16 amino acids. The germline gives CDR1 SGHRS, CDR2 YFSETQ. The CDR3 protein is CASTRWGTSSINEQFF. The CDR3 DNA follows: TGCGCCAGCACCCGTTGGGGGACTAGTTCTATCAATGAGCAGTTCTTC. Combining the CDR3 with reference TRBV5-1 and TRBJ2-1 gives the whole variable domain KAGVTQTPRYLIKTRGQQVTLSCSPISGHRSVSWYQQTPGQGLQFLFEYFSETQRNKGNFPGRFSGRQFSNSRSEMNVSTLELGDSALYLCASTRWGTSSINEQFFGPGTRLTVL.

The chain combines TRBV19 with TRBJ1-1, with TRBD1 matching 8 bases. V shed 5 bases and J 2 bases; nucleotides not matched to a gene: 4. The germline V gene has CDR1 LNHDA and CDR2 SQIVND (reference sequence). CDR3 length: 14 residues. This CDR3 is CASSFPGGNTEAFF. The CDR3 region has the DNA TGTGCCAGTAGTTTCCCAGGGGGCAACACTGAAGCTTTCTTT.

The V gene is TRBV7-9, the J gene TRBJ1-1, with D unclear. CDR1 SEHNR and CDR2 FQNEAQ come from the germline V gene (reference sequence). Deletions cut 0 bases from V and 1 base from J, with 15 bases between. The length of the CDR3 is 17 residues. The CDR3: CASSLAFPGRENTEAFF. CDR3 bases: TGTGCCAGCAGCTTAGCCTTTCCGGGGAGGGAGAACACTGAAGCTTTCTTT.

This chain joins TRBV5-1 and TRBJ1-2, with 9 bases matching TRBD1. Per the germline V gene, CDR1 is SGHRS and CDR2 is YFSETQ. This CDR3 region has 14 residues. V was pared by 2 bases and J by 5 bases, with 4 bases of the junction left unmatched. In DNA form, the CDR3 reads TGCGCCAGCAGCTTCCCTGACAGGGGGTATGGCTACACCTTC. It translates to CASSFPDRGYGYTF.

The chain uses TRBV18 and TRBJ1-4; D may be TRBD1 (5 bases). The CDR3 has 15 residues. The germline V and J ends were trimmed by 6 bases and 3 bases, with 14 bases remaining between them. The germline V gene encodes CDR1 KGHSH and CDR2 LQKENI. The CDR3 loop reads CASSPGDGPNEKLFF. Written as DNA, the CDR3 is TGTGCCAGCTCCCCGGGGGACGGTCCTAATGAAAAACTGTTTTTT.